This is a list of T cell receptor beta chains from one sample in a study of identical twins. MiXCR, applied by TCRdb to the 5' RACE reads, yields one record per CDR3 protein. Of approximately 250,000 distinct CDR3 sequences listed, 5.5% to 7.5% are singletons. The data also belong to a second study, concerning T cells expressing NK-cell markers.

What was sequenced was CD8+ T cells sorted from blood. These receptors all come from a young woman in good health. CDR3s include the opening cysteine and the closing phenylalanine or tryptophan. The D gene is left open where the match is weak. Only part of the rows carry a size: once, few, many, or a class if the clone is expanded.

D gene: -
clone size: many
J gene: TRBJ1-1
V gene: TRBV29-1
CDR3 DNA: TGCAGCGTTGCCAACGTGAACACTGAAGCTTTCTTT
CDR3 protein: CSVANVNTEAFF

D gene: -
clone size: few
J gene: TRBJ2-7
V gene: TRBV6-4
CDR3 DNA: TGTGCCAGCAGTGACGGGGGGCAGGGCCCCGAAACTATGGAGCACGAGCAGTACTTC
CDR3 protein: CASSDGGQGPETMEHEQYF

D gene: TRBD2
clone size: many
J gene: TRBJ2-1
V gene: TRBV4-3
CDR3 DNA: TGCGCCAGCAGCCACGGGACTAGCGATTATGATGAGCAGTTCTTC
CDR3 protein: CASSHGTSDYDEQFF

D gene: -
clone size: -
J gene: TRBJ2-1
V gene: TRBV5-6
CDR3 DNA: TGTGCCAGCAGCCGCGGGACCGTCAATGAGCAGTTCTTC
CDR3 protein: CASSRGTVNEQFF

D gene: -
clone size: many
J gene: TRBJ1-5
V gene: TRBV27
CDR3 DNA: TGTGCCAGCAGTTTCGAGAACGATCAGCCCCAGCATTTT
CDR3 protein: CASSFENDQPQHF

D gene: -
clone size: -
J gene: TRBJ2-1
V gene: TRBV29-1
CDR3 DNA: TGCAGCGTTGAACCTAGGGGGAGCTCCTACAATGAGCAGTTCTTC
CDR3 protein: CSVEPRGSSYNEQFF

D gene: -
clone size: -
J gene: TRBJ2-2
V gene: TRBV10-2
CDR3 DNA: TGCGCCAGCGGTTCAGGACAGAACACCGGGGAGCTGTTTTTT
CDR3 protein: CASGSGQNTGELFF

D gene: TRBD2
clone size: many
J gene: TRBJ2-3
V gene: TRBV27
CDR3 DNA: TGTGCCAGCACCATGGTGGCGGGAGGGCCAGACACAGATACGCAGTATTTT
CDR3 protein: CASTMVAGGPDTDTQYF

D gene: -
clone size: many
J gene: TRBJ1-2
V gene: TRBV12-5
CDR3 DNA: TGTGCTAGTGGTTTGGTACCAGACGGTCCAGCTAACTATGGCTACACCTTC
CDR3 protein: CASGLVPDGPANYGYTF

D gene: -
clone size: many
J gene: TRBJ2-1
V gene: TRBV11-2
CDR3 DNA: TGTGCCAGCAGCTTCTCCGACCTTGAGCAGTTCTTC
CDR3 protein: CASSFSDLEQFF

D gene: -
clone size: few
J gene: TRBJ2-3
V gene: TRBV7-8
CDR3 DNA: TGTGCCAGCAGCTTAGGCACCACGGGGCTCCACACAGATACGCAGTATTTT
CDR3 protein: CASSLGTTGLHTDTQYF

D gene: -
clone size: few
J gene: TRBJ2-7
V gene: TRBV11-2
CDR3 DNA: TGTGCCAGCAGCTCTTATGATGGGCCGGGTACGTACGAGCAGTACTTC
CDR3 protein: CASSSYDGPGTYEQYF

D gene: TRBD2
clone size: many
J gene: TRBJ2-7
V gene: TRBV27
CDR3 DNA: TGTGCCAGCAGTACCAAAGCCAGCGGGAGTTTCTACGAGCAGTACTTC
CDR3 protein: CASSTKASGSFYEQYF

D gene: -
clone size: few
J gene: TRBJ1-6
V gene: TRBV2
CDR3 DNA: TGTGCCAGCTTTTCCGGGACATTTCATAATTCACCCCTCCACTTT
CDR3 protein: CASFSGTFHNSPLHF

D gene: -
clone size: few
J gene: TRBJ2-5
V gene: TRBV6-5
CDR3 DNA: TGTGCCAGCAGTTTCCGACGGTCCCAAGAGACCCAGTACTTC
CDR3 protein: CASSFRRSQETQYF

D gene: TRBD2
clone size: -
J gene: TRBJ2-1
V gene: TRBV18
CDR3 DNA: TGTGCCAGCTCACCACCCGCTAGCGGGGACTACAATGAGCAGTTCTTC
CDR3 protein: CASSPPASGDYNEQFF

D gene: TRBD2
clone size: many
J gene: TRBJ2-1
V gene: TRBV12-3/TRBV12-4
CDR3 DNA: TGTGCCAGCAGTTTAACCGCGGGGGGGAATGAGCAGTTCTTC
CDR3 protein: CASSLTAGGNEQFF

D gene: TRBD1
clone size: many
J gene: TRBJ2-7
V gene: TRBV12-3/TRBV12-4
CDR3 DNA: TGTGCCAGCAGCGGGACAGAGTACTACGAGCAGTACTTC
CDR3 protein: CASSGTEYYEQYF

D gene: -
clone size: many
J gene: TRBJ1-2
V gene: TRBV7-9
CDR3 DNA: TGTGCCGGTTCGGGTCGGGACGTCTATGGCTACACCTTC
CDR3 protein: CAGSGRDVYGYTF

D gene: -
clone size: few
J gene: TRBJ2-5
V gene: TRBV29-1
CDR3 DNA: TGCAGCGTTGAAAGGAGGGCAGGTATCTCCGGCGAGACCCAGTACTTC
CDR3 protein: CSVERRAGISGETQYF

D gene: -
clone size: -
J gene: TRBJ2-7
V gene: TRBV9
CDR3 DNA: TGTGCCAGCAGCCTAACTACTGGGCTGGTCGACGAGCAGTACTTC
CDR3 protein: CASSLTTGLVDEQYF

D gene: -
clone size: many
J gene: TRBJ2-2
V gene: TRBV7-9
CDR3 DNA: TGTGCCAGCAGCTTTTATAACACCGGGGAGCTGTTTTTT
CDR3 protein: CASSFYNTGELFF

D gene: -
clone size: -
J gene: TRBJ2-7
V gene: TRBV3-1
CDR3 DNA: TGTGCCAGCAGCCAGAGAGGGGACGAGCAGTACTTC
CDR3 protein: CASSQRGDEQYF

D gene: TRBD1
clone size: few
J gene: TRBJ2-7
V gene: TRBV20-1
CDR3 DNA: TGCAGTGCTCCCCCTCCGGGACAGAAAACCTACGAGCAGTACTTC
CDR3 protein: CSAPPPGQKTYEQYF

D gene: TRBD2
clone size: -
J gene: TRBJ2-3
V gene: TRBV3-1
CDR3 DNA: TGTGCCACTGGGGGCATGCGGGGGGGCTCCACACCGGGCACAGATACGCAGTATTTT
CDR3 protein: CATGGMRGGSTPGTDTQYF

D gene: -
clone size: -
J gene: TRBJ1-1
V gene: TRBV7-8
CDR3 DNA: TGTGCCAGCAGCTTAGTGGCGGGTCGGACTGAAGCTTTCTTT
CDR3 protein: CASSLVAGRTEAFF

D gene: -
clone size: few
J gene: TRBJ2-2
V gene: TRBV30
CDR3 DNA: TGTGCCTGGAGTGGCGTCGGGGAGCTGTTTTTT
CDR3 protein: CAWSGVGELFF

D gene: TRBD1
clone size: -
J gene: TRBJ2-7
V gene: TRBV27
CDR3 DNA: TGTGCCAGCAGTTTATCCCCGGTACAGGGGTCCTACGAGCAGTACTTC
CDR3 protein: CASSLSPVQGSYEQYF

D gene: -
clone size: many
J gene: TRBJ2-7
V gene: TRBV5-5
CDR3 DNA: TGTGCCAGCAAGGGACACCGAAAGTACTTC
CDR3 protein: CASKGHRKYF

D gene: TRBD1
clone size: many
J gene: TRBJ1-1
V gene: TRBV12-5
CDR3 DNA: TGTGCTAGTGGCTTGACAGGGGGTACGAACACTGAAGCTTTCTTT
CDR3 protein: CASGLTGGTNTEAFF

D gene: -
clone size: -
J gene: TRBJ1-2
V gene: TRBV7-2
CDR3 DNA: TGTGCCAGCAGCTCCGGACAGACCTATGGCTACACCTTC
CDR3 protein: CASSSGQTYGYTF

D gene: -
clone size: -
J gene: TRBJ1-2
V gene: TRBV2
CDR3 DNA: TGTGCCAGCAGTGGCACTGGGGCTTGG
CDR3 protein: CASSGTGAW

D gene: -
clone size: -
J gene: TRBJ1-1
V gene: TRBV4-3
CDR3 DNA: TGCGCCAGCAGCCAAGATAGGGGATCGAACACTGAAGCTTTCTTT
CDR3 protein: CASSQDRGSNTEAFF

D gene: -
clone size: few
J gene: TRBJ2-7
V gene: TRBV20-1
CDR3 DNA: TGCAGTGCTAGGTCCCTCAGGCAGGGTACCTACGAGCAGTACTTC
CDR3 protein: CSARSLRQGTYEQYF

D gene: TRBD1
clone size: many
J gene: TRBJ1-2
V gene: TRBV6-5
CDR3 DNA: TGTGCCAGCAGTTACTCGAGGACAGGCCATTATGGCTACACCTTC
CDR3 protein: CASSYSRTGHYGYTF

D gene: -
clone size: few
J gene: TRBJ2-7
V gene: TRBV3-1
CDR3 DNA: TGTGCCAGCAGCCAAGGCCCCATAGGCTACGAGCAGTACTTC
CDR3 protein: CASSQGPIGYEQYF

D gene: -
clone size: few
J gene: TRBJ2-1
V gene: TRBV13
CDR3 DNA: TGTGCCAGCAGCTGGCCGTCGAGCAATGAGCAGTTCTTC
CDR3 protein: CASSWPSSNEQFF

D gene: -
clone size: many
J gene: TRBJ1-1
V gene: TRBV5-1
CDR3 DNA: TGCGCCAGCAGCCAAGGACAGATCTCGAACACTGAAGCTTTCTTT
CDR3 protein: CASSQGQISNTEAFF

D gene: -
clone size: -
J gene: TRBJ2-7
V gene: TRBV4-3
CDR3 DNA: TGCGCCAGCAGCCAAGCGGCCAGAACATACGAGCAGTACTTC
CDR3 protein: CASSQAARTYEQYF

D gene: -
clone size: many
J gene: TRBJ2-2
V gene: TRBV2
CDR3 DNA: TGTGCCAGCAGAGAGGGACCTCCCTTATGGGAGCTGTTTTTT
CDR3 protein: CASREGPPLWELFF

D gene: TRBD1
clone size: few
J gene: TRBJ2-1
V gene: TRBV7-9
CDR3 DNA: TGTGCCAGCAGCCCCCTCGGGACAGGGCAGTTCTTC
CDR3 protein: CASSPLGTGQFF

D gene: TRBD1
clone size: many
J gene: TRBJ2-7
V gene: TRBV27
CDR3 DNA: TGTGCCAGCAGGCTGACAGGGGGTTCCTACGAGCAGTACTTC
CDR3 protein: CASRLTGGSYEQYF

D gene: -
clone size: few
J gene: TRBJ1-2
V gene: TRBV9
CDR3 DNA: TGTGCCAGCAGCCCAGGGCGAGGGGATGGCTACACCTTC
CDR3 protein: CASSPGRGDGYTF

D gene: -
clone size: -
J gene: TRBJ1-1
V gene: TRBV27
CDR3 DNA: TGTGCCAGCAGTTTAATGGGGGATAACACTGAAGCTTTCTTT
CDR3 protein: CASSLMGDNTEAFF

D gene: -
clone size: few
J gene: TRBJ2-5
V gene: TRBV7-2
CDR3 DNA: TGTGCCAGCAGCTCGATACTAGCTATATCGTGGGAGACCCAGTACTTC
CDR3 protein: CASSSILAISWETQYF

D gene: -
clone size: -
J gene: TRBJ1-2
V gene: TRBV25-1
CDR3 DNA: TGTGCCAGCAGTGAATATGTAGGGAGTGACTACACCTTC
CDR3 protein: CASSEYVGSDYTF